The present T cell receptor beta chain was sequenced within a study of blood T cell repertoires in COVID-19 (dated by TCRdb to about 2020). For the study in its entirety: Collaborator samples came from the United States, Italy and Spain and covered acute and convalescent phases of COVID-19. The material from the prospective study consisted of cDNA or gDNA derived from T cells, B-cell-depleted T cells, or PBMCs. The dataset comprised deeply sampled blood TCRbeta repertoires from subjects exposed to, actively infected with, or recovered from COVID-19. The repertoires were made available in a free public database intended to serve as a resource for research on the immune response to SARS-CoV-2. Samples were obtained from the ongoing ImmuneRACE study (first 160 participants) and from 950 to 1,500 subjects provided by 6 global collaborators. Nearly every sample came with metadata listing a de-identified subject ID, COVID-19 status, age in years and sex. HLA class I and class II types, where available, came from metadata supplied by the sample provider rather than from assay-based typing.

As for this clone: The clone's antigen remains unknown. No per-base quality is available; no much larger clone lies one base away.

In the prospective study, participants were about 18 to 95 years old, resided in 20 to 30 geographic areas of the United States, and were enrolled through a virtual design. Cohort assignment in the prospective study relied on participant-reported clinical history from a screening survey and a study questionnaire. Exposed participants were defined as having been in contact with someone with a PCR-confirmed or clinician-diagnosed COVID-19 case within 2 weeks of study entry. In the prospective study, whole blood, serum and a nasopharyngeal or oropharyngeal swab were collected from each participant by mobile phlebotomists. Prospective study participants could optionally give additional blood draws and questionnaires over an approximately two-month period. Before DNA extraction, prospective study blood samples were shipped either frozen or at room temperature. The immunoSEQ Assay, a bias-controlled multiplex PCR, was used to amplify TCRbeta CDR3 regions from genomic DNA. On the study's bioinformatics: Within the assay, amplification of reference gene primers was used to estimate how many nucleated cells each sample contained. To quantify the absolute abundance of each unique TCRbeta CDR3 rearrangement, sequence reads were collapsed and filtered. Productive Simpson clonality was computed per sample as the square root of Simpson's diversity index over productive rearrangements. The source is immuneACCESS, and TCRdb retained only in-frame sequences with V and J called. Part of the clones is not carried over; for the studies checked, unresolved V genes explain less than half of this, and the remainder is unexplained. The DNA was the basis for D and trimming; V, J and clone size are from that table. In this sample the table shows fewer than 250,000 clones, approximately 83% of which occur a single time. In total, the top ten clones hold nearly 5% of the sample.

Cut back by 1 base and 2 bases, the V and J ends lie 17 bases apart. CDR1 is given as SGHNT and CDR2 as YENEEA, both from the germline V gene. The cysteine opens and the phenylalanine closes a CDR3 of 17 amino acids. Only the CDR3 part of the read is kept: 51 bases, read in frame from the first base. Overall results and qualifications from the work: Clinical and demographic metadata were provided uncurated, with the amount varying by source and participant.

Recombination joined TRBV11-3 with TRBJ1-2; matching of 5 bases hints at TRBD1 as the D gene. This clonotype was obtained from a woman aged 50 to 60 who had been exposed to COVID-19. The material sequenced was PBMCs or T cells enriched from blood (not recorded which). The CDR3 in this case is CASSLVGTLDLNYGYTF. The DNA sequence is TGTGCCAGCAGCTTAGTGGGGACTCTGGATCTGAACTATGGCTACACCTTC.